Listed below are T cell receptor beta chains from one sample, sequenced in a study of vaccination effects on CD4 cells after COVID-19. Clones were read by immunoSEQ multiplex PCR, and TCRdb kept only the in-frame ones, dropping some. Here the sample spans tens of thousands of clones, approximately 73% being singletons. Their recognized antigens are unknown. This material consisted of CD4+ T cells from PBMCs cultured with HIV peptides, taken before COVID-19 vaccination. These receptors were collected from a human donor who had a prior SARS-CoV-2 infection. Both conserved end residues are part of each CDR3. Each record gives: V gene, clone size, D gene, J gene, CDR3 DNA, CDR3 protein. A D gene is named only where the DNA matches it firmly. Part of the rows lack a size; the others show once, few, many or a class for expanded clones.

V: TRBV20-1
size: few
D: NA
J: TRBJ1-2
DNA: TGCAGTGCTAGAGAATACCATGGCTACACCTTC
CDR3: CSAREYHGYTF

V: TRBV5-1
size: NA
D: TRBD1
J: TRBJ2-2
DNA: TGCGCCAGCACCACGAGACAGGGTGGAACCGGGGAGCTGTTTTTT
CDR3: CASTTRQGGTGELFF

V: TRBV6-2/TRBV6-3
size: NA
D: NA
J: TRBJ2-5
DNA: TGTGCCAGCAGTTACCTCAGGGAAGAGACCCAGTACTTC
CDR3: CASSYLREETQYF

V: TRBV7-2
size: few
D: TRBD1
J: TRBJ2-7
DNA: TGTGCCAGCAATCTGGGACAGGGACCTTACGAGCAGTACTTC
CDR3: CASNLGQGPYEQYF

V: TRBV5-8
size: NA
D: NA
J: TRBJ2-1
DNA: TGTGCCAGCAGCTTGGGGAGGGGGGACGGTGAGCAGTTCTTC
CDR3: CASSLGRGDGEQFF

V: TRBV19
size: NA
D: NA
J: TRBJ1-5
DNA: TGTGCCAGTAGTTACAGAAATCAGCCCCAGCATTTT
CDR3: CASSYRNQPQHF

V: TRBV3-1/TRBV3-2
size: few
D: NA
J: TRBJ2-4
DNA: TGTGCCAGCAGCCAAGATAGGGGCGACAGGGCCAAAAACATTCAGTACTTC
CDR3: CASSQDRGDRAKNIQYF

V: TRBV5-4
size: NA
D: TRBD1
J: TRBJ2-7
DNA: TGTGCCAGCAGCCCAGGGACAGGGATTTCCTACGAGCAGTACTTC
CDR3: CASSPGTGISYEQYF

V: TRBV6-1
size: NA
D: TRBD1
J: TRBJ1-2
DNA: TGTGCCAGCAGTGAGGTGGACAGGGCTTATGGCTACACCTTC
CDR3: CASSEVDRAYGYTF

V: TRBV5-1
size: NA
D: NA
J: TRBJ1-1
DNA: TGCGCCAGCAGCTCACAGGGAGTGAACACTGAAGCTTTCTTT
CDR3: CASSSQGVNTEAFF

V: TRBV18
size: NA
D: NA
J: TRBJ2-3
DNA: TGTGCCAGCTCAGCCGGCGGCACAGATACGCAGTATTTT
CDR3: CASSAGGTDTQYF

V: TRBV19
size: once
D: NA
J: TRBJ1-6
DNA: TGTGCCAGTAGTATAGATCTGTCGGGGCTGGGTTCACCCCTCCACTTT
CDR3: CASSIDLSGLGSPLHF

V: TRBV30
size: NA
D: NA
J: TRBJ1-4
DNA: TGTGCCTGGAGTCTTTCCGGTGCAACTAATGAAAAACTGTTTTTT
CDR3: CAWSLSGATNEKLFF

V: TRBV30
size: NA
D: NA
J: TRBJ1-2
DNA: TGTGCCTGGACCGTGGGCATTGGGGTCTATGGCTACACCTTC
CDR3: CAWTVGIGVYGYTF

V: TRBV21-1
size: few
D: NA
J: TRBJ2-5
DNA: TGTGCCAGCAGCCTCCCATATGGGACTTATCATCAAGAGACCCAGTACTTC
CDR3: CASSLPYGTYHQETQYF

V: TRBV14
size: NA
D: TRBD1
J: TRBJ2-6
DNA: TGTGCCAGCAGCCCCGACAGGGTTTGGGCCAACGTCCTGACTTTC
CDR3: CASSPDRVWANVLTF

V: TRBV4-3
size: NA
D: NA
J: TRBJ1-2
DNA: TGCGCCAGCAGCCTAATATCTGGGGAAGGCTACACCTTC
CDR3: CASSLISGEGYTF

V: TRBV9
size: NA
D: NA
J: TRBJ1-2
DNA: TGTGCCAGCAGCGAGGGGGGCAGGAACTATGGCTACACCTTC
CDR3: CASSEGGRNYGYTF

V: TRBV5-1
size: NA
D: NA
J: TRBJ2-2
DNA: TGCGCCAGCAGCCCACCGGACTGGACGAACACCGGGGAGCTGTTTTTT
CDR3: CASSPPDWTNTGELFF

V: TRBV12-3/TRBV12-4
size: NA
D: TRBD1
J: TRBJ1-2
DNA: TGTGCCAGCAGTAACAGGGGGCCGGATGGCTACACCTTC
CDR3: CASSNRGPDGYTF

V: TRBV5-6
size: NA
D: TRBD1
J: TRBJ2-7
DNA: TGTGCCAGCAGTCTAGGACAGGGGGCCACCTACGAGCAGTACTTC
CDR3: CASSLGQGATYEQYF

V: TRBV2
size: few
D: NA
J: TRBJ2-3
DNA: TGTGCCAGCCGGTTCCGAAACACAGATACGCAGTATTTT
CDR3: CASRFRNTDTQYF

V: TRBV2
size: NA
D: TRBD1
J: TRBJ1-2
DNA: TGTGCCAGCGACAGGGTTGGCGCCTATGGCTACACCTTC
CDR3: CASDRVGAYGYTF

V: TRBV19
size: NA
D: NA
J: TRBJ1-1
DNA: TGTGCCAGTAGTATAGAGGGGTGGACTGAAGCTTTCTTT
CDR3: CASSIEGWTEAFF

V: TRBV6-1
size: NA
D: TRBD1
J: TRBJ1-2
DNA: TGTGCCAGCAGTGACGGACAGGGGCGCGTCTATGGCTACACCTTC
CDR3: CASSDGQGRVYGYTF

V: TRBV18
size: few
D: TRBD1
J: TRBJ2-1
DNA: TGTGCCAGCTCAGATTTTGGGGACAGGGGGCGATATGAGCAGTTCTTC
CDR3: CASSDFGDRGRYEQFF

V: TRBV11-3
size: NA
D: NA
J: TRBJ1-1
DNA: TGTGCCAGCAGCTTAGATGGGCAGGGGAGTCCGACTGAAGCTTTCTTT
CDR3: CASSLDGQGSPTEAFF

V: TRBV7-8
size: once
D: NA
J: TRBJ2-7
DNA: TGTGCCAGCAGCTATAGCACCCTTGGCGAGCAGTACTTC
CDR3: CASSYSTLGEQYF

V: TRBV5-6
size: few
D: NA
J: TRBJ1-2
DNA: TGTGCCAGCAGCTTGGGTGGAGTCCTAAGGAACTATGGCTACACCTTC
CDR3: CASSLGGVLRNYGYTF

V: TRBV13
size: few
D: NA
J: TRBJ2-3
DNA: TGTGCCAGCAGCTTATATAAAGATACGCAGTATTTT
CDR3: CASSLYKDTQYF

V: TRBV4-3
size: NA
D: TRBD2
J: TRBJ2-3
DNA: TGCGCCAGCAGCCAAGATTCCCGGGGCGGGAGGGCCCGGACAGATACGCAGTATTTT
CDR3: CASSQDSRGGRARTDTQYF

V: TRBV7-2
size: NA
D: NA
J: TRBJ2-1
DNA: TGTGCCAGCAGCGCCCGAGGGACTCCCTACAATGAGCAGTTCTTC
CDR3: CASSARGTPYNEQFF

V: TRBV9
size: NA
D: NA
J: TRBJ2-1
DNA: TGTGCCAGCAGCGAAATCGGACTGGACTACAATGAGCAGTTCTTC
CDR3: CASSEIGLDYNEQFF

V: TRBV12-5
size: NA
D: NA
J: TRBJ1-1
DNA: TGTGCTAGTGGTTTGGAAGAGGACACTGAAGCTTTCTTT
CDR3: CASGLEEDTEAFF

V: TRBV28
size: NA
D: TRBD1
J: TRBJ2-5
DNA: TGTGCCAGCAGCCGGACAGGGGAAGAGACCCAGTACTTC
CDR3: CASSRTGEETQYF

V: TRBV3-1/TRBV3-2
size: NA
D: TRBD2
J: TRBJ2-1
DNA: TGTGCCAGCAGCGAACGGCCGCGGACTAGCGGGGGTATGTACAATGAGCAGTTCTTC
CDR3: CASSERPRTSGGMYNEQFF

V: TRBV5-1
size: NA
D: NA
J: TRBJ1-1
DNA: TGCGCCAGCAGCTTGGTCGGCACAGGCGGTGGCACTGAAGCTTTCTTT
CDR3: CASSLVGTGGGTEAFF

V: TRBV20-1
size: NA
D: NA
J: TRBJ2-5
DNA: TGCAGTGCTAGAGAGCAAGAGACCCAGTACTTC
CDR3: CSAREQETQYF

V: TRBV7-3
size: NA
D: NA
J: TRBJ2-5
DNA: TGTGCCAGCGCCCGGGACTACCAAGAGACCCAGTACTTC
CDR3: CASARDYQETQYF

V: TRBV30
size: once
D: TRBD1
J: TRBJ2-6
DNA: TGTGCCTGGACGTTTGGGACAGTGAGCTCTGGGGCCAACGTCCTGACTTTC
CDR3: CAWTFGTVSSGANVLTF

V: TRBV5-1
size: NA
D: TRBD1
J: TRBJ1-1
DNA: TGCGCCAGCAGTTTGGACAGGGGCAACACTGAAGCTTTCTTT
CDR3: CASSLDRGNTEAFF

V: TRBV7-3
size: few
D: NA
J: TRBJ2-3
DNA: TGTGCCAGCAGCCAGGAGAGACTTTCTAGCACAGATACGCAGTATTTT
CDR3: CASSQERLSSTDTQYF

V: TRBV7-8
size: NA
D: NA
J: TRBJ2-6
DNA: TGTGCCAGCAGCTTAGCAAGACCGGGACGTGGGGCCAACGTCCTGACTTTC
CDR3: CASSLARPGRGANVLTF